The clone carrying this T cell receptor beta chain appeared a few times. What it binds is unknown. V shed 4 bases, J shed 0 bases, and the junction held 9 bases outside the gene matches. Germline V lookup: CDR1 DFQATT, CDR2 SNEGSKA (reference sequence). This CDR3 spans 15 amino acids. The data originate from a study of blood T cells in healthy people across ages. Study-wide findings and caveats: CMV status of donors was unknown, possibly confounding expanded clonotype changes.

Every donor gave ten milliliters of peripheral blood. Combining a sample-barcoded 5' primer with a J-beta primer mix, a second PCR ran for 7 to 11 cycles. Each CDR3 protein is one row after TCRdb ran MiXCR on the 5' RACE reads. The sample consists of 1.2 million to 1.5 million distinct CDR3 sequences, about 43% of them appearing once. V and J are TRBV20-1 and TRBJ2-7; 7 bases agree with TRBD2. The receptor was isolated from a woman aged 18-35 years in good health. Sequenced sample: blood. The CDR3 DNA reads as TGCAGTGCTATTTCCGGGGGGTTTTTCTCCTACGAGCAGTACTTC. It yields the protein CSAISGGFFSYEQYF.